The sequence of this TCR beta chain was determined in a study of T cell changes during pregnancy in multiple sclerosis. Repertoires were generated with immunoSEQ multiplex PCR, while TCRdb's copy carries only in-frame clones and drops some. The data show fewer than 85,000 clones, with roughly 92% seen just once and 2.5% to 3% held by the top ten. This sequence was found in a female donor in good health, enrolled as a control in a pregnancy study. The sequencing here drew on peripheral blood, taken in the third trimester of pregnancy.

CDR3 protein: CASSLESSGGVSSYEQYF. CDR3 DNA sequence: TGTGCCAGCAGCTTAGAGTCTAGCGGGGGGGTAAGCTCCTACGAGCAGTACTTC. J is TRBJ2-7 and V is TRBV11-2; 12 bases match TRBD2. CDR1 and CDR2 from the germline V gene are SGHAT and FQNNGV. This CDR3 is built from 18 residues. Trimming removed 0 bases from V and 0 bases from J; junction bases left unmatched: 6.